This paragraph covers one T cell receptor (beta chain) sequence. Its antigen is currently unknown. The sample is drawn from a study of T cells in localized non-small cell lung cancer. CDR1 is SGHRS, CDR2 YFSETQ, per germline. The CDR3 totals 13 residues. V gave up 3 bases and J gave up 1 base, with 7 bases separating them. Study-wide results and limits: Measurement of T cell clonality placed uninvolved adjacent lung highest, above the level in tumor.

The table came from immunoSEQ multiplex PCR; TCRdb's copy has only in-frame clones and leaves some out. There are over 30,000 clones in the sample; 88% occur only once, and less than 3.5% lies in the top ten. V is TRBV5-1 and J is TRBJ2-5; D is undetermined. This receptor was obtained from a woman between 35 and 70 years old with stage I lung adenocarcinoma. The material was peripheral blood, obtained before any cancer treatment. The CDR3 here is CASSSRPQETQYF. The DNA of the CDR3 is TGCGCCAGCAGCTCGCGGCCCCAAGAGACCCAGTACTTC.